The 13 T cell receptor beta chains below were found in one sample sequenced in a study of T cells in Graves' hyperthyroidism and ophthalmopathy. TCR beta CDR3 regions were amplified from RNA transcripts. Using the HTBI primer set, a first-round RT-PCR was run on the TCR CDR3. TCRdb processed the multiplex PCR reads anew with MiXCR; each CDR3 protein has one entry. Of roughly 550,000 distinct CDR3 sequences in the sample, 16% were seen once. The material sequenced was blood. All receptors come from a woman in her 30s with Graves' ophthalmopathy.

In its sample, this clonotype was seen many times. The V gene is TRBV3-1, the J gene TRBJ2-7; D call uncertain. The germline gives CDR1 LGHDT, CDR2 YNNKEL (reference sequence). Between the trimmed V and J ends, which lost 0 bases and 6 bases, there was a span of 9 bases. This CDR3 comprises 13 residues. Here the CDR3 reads CASSQEAVPEQYF. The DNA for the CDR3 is TGTGCCAGCAGCCAAGAGGCGGTACCCGAGCAGTACTTC.

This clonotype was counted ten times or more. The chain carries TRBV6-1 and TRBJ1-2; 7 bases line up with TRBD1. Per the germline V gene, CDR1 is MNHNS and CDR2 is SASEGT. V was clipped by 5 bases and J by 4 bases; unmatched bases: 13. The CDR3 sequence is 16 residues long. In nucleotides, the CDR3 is TGTGCCAGCAGTTCCGTCGGGACAGCAGAACCCTATGGCTACACCTTC. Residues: CASSSVGTAEPYGYTF.

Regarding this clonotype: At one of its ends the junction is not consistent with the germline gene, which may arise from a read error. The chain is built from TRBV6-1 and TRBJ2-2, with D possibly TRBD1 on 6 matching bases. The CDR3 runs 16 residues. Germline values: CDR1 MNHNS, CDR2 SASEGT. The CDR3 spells CAGSFPGQINTGELFF. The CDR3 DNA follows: TGTGCCGGCAGTTTCCCCGGACAGATAAACACCGGGGAGCTGTTTTTT.

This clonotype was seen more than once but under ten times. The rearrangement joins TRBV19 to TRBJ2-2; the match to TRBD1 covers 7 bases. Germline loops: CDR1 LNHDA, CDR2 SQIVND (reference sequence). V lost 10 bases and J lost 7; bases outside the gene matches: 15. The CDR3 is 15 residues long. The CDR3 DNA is TGTGCCACGCAACAGGGGACCACACGGGGCGGGGAGCTGTTTTTT. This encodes CATQQGTTRGGELFF.

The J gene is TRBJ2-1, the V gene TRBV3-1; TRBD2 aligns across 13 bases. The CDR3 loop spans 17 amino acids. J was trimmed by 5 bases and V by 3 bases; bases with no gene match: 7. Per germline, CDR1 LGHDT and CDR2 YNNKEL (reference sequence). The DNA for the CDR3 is TGTGCCAGCAGCCACGGAGGGACTAGCGGGATAAACAATGAGCAGTTCTTC. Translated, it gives CASSHGGTSGINNEQFF.

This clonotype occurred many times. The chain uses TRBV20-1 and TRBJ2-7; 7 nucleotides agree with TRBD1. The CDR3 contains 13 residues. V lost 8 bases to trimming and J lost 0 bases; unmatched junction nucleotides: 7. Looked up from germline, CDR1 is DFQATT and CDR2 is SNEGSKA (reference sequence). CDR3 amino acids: CSRFDRDSYEQYF. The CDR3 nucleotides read TGCAGTCGCTTTGACAGGGACTCCTACGAGCAGTACTTC.

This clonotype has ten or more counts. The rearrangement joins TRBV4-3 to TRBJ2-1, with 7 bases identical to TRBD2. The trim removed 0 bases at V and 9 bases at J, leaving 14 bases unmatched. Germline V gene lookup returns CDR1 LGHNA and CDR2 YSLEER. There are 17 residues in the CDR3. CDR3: CASSQDITAGTKAEQFF. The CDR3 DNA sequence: TGCGCCAGCAGCCAAGATATCACGGCCGGGACTAAGGCTGAGCAGTTCTTC.

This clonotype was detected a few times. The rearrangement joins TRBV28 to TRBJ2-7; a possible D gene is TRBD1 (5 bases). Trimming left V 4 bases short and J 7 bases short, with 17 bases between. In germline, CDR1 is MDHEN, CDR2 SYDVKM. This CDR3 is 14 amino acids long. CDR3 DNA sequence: TGTGCCAGCAGTTCTGGACAACGACACATGGAGCAGTACTTC. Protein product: CASSSGQRHMEQYF.

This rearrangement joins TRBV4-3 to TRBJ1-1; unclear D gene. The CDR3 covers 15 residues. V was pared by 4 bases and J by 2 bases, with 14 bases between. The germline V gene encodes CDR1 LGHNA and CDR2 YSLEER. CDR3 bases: TGCGCCAGCAGCCTACGCTCTCCCAGCAACACTGAAGCTTTCTTT. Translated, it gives CASSLRSPSNTEAFF.

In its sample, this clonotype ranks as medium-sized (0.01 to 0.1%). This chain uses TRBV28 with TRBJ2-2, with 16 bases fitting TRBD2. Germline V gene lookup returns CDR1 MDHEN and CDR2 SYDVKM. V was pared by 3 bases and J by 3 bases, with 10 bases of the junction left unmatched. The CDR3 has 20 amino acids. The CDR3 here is CASSFNPGLAGGPDTGELFF. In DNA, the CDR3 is TGTGCCAGCAGTTTTAACCCGGGACTAGCGGGAGGGCCTGACACCGGGGAGCTGTTTTTT.

This CDR3 is CASTTGVGAAFF. CDR3 coding DNA: TGCGCCAGCACGACAGGGGTTGGGGCCGCTTTCTTT. This chain joins TRBV5-1 and TRBJ1-1, with 8 bases identical to TRBD1. V was clipped by 6 bases and J by 11 bases; unmatched bases: 9. Per germline, CDR1 SGHRS and CDR2 YFSETQ. The CDR3 spans 12 residues.

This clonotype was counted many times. CDR3 coding DNA: TGTGCCTGGAGTGTGGGGGGTGTTGAGCAGTTCTTC. Translation: CAWSVGGVEQFF. The chain joins TRBV30 to TRBJ2-1; possibly TRBD2 for D (6 bases). The CDR3 consists of 12 residues. Between the trimmed V and J ends, which lost 0 bases and 9 bases, there was a span of 9 bases. From germline, CDR1 is GTSNPN and CDR2 SVGIG (reference sequence). Filled out from reference TRBV30 and TRBJ2-1, the complete variable domain reads SQTIHQWPATLVQPVGSPLSLECTVEGTSNPNLYWYRQAAGRGLQLLFYSVGIGQISSEVPQNLSASRPQDRQFILSSKKLLLSDSGFYLCAWSVGGVEQFFGPGTRLTVL.

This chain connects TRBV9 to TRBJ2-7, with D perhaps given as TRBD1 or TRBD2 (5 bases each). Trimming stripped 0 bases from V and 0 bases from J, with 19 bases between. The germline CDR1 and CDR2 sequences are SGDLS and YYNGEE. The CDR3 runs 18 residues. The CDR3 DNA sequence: TGTGCCAGCAGCGTAGGCCCGGGGCAGGCGATAAACTCCTACGAGCAGTACTTC. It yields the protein CASSVGPGQAINSYEQYF.